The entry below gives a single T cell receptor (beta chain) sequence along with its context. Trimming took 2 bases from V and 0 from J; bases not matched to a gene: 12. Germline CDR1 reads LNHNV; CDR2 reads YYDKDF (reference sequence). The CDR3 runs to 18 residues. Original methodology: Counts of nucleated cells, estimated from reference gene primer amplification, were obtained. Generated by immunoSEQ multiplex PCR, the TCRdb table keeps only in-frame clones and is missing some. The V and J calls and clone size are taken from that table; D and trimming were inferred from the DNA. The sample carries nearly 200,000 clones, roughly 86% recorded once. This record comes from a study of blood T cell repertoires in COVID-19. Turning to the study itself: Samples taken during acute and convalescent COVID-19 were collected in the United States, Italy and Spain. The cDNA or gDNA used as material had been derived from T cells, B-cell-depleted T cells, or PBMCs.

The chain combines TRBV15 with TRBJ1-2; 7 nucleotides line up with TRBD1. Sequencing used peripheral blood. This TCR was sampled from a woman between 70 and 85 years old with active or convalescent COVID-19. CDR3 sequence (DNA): TGTGCCACCAGCAGACACCCTGGAAAGGACAGGACTAACTATGGCTACACCTTC. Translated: CATSRHPGKDRTNYGYTF.